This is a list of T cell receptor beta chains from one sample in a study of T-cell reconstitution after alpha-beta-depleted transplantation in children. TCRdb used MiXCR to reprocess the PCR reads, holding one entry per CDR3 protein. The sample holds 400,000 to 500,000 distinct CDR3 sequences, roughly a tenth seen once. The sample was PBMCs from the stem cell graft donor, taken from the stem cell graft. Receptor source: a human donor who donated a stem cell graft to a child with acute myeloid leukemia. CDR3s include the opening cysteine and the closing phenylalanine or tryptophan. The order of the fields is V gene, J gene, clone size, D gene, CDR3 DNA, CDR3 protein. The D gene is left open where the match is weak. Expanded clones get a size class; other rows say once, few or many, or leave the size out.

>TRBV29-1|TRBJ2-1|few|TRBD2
TGCAGCGCCCTGACTAGCGGGAGGGTAAATGAGCAGTTCTTC
CSALTSGRVNEQFF
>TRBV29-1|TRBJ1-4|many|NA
TGCAGCGGGAAAGGGATGGGTGAAAAACTGTTTTTT
CSGKGMGEKLFF
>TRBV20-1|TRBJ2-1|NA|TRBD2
TGCAGTGCTACCCGGGACTACTCCTACAATGAGCAGTTCTTC
CSATRDYSYNEQFF
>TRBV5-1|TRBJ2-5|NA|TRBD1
TGCGCCAGCAGCTTGGTTGGACAGGTTCAGGGGACCCAGTACTTC
CASSLVGQVQGTQYF
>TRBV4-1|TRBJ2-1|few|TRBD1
TGCGCCAGCAGCCCGTGGACAGGGAAGGACAATGAGCAGTTCTTC
CASSPWTGKDNEQFF
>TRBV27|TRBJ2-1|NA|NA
TGTGCCAGCAGTTTTCACAGCTACAATGAGCAGTTCTTC
CASSFHSYNEQFF
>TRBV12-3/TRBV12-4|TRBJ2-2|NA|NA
TGTGCCAGCAGTTTGGGGGGTACCGCGGAGCTGTTTTTT
CASSLGGTAELFF
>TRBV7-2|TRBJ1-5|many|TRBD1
TGTGCCAGCAGCTATACAGGGGGCGCATCCGGAGATCAGCCCCAGCATTTT
CASSYTGGASGDQPQHF
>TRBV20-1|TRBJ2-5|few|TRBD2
TGCAGTGCTATCCCGACTAGCGGGGACCAAGAGACCCAGTACTTC
CSAIPTSGDQETQYF
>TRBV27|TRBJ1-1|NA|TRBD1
TGTGCCAGCAGTTTTGGGACAGGGAACACTGAAGCTTTCTTT
CASSFGTGNTEAFF
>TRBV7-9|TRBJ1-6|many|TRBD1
TGTGCCAGCAGCTTGGGACAGGAGGTTAATTCACCCCTCCACTTT
CASSLGQEVNSPLHF
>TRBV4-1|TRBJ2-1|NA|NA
TGCGCCAGCAGCCAAGGTGTACTGCACAATGAGCAGTTCTTC
CASSQGVLHNEQFF
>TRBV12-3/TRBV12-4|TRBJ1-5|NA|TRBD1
TGTGCCAGCAGCCGGACAGGGGCGTCCCAGCCCCAGCATTTT
CASSRTGASQPQHF
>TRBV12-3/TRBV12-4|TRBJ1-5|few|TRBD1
TGTGCCAGCACCCTGGGACAGGGGTTTGGTCAGCCCCAGCATTTT
CASTLGQGFGQPQHF
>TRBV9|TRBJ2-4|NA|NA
TGTGCCAGCAGCGGTGCAGGGGGGTACATTCAGTACTTC
CASSGAGGYIQYF
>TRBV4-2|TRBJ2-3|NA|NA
TGTGCCAGCAGCCAAGTACAGGGAGGTTTTCCACTTTTT
CASSQVQGGFPLF
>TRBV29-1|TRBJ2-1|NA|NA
TGCAGCCACACTGAGACCGGGAATGAGCAGTTCTTC
CSHTETGNEQFF
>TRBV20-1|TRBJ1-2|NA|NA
TGCAGTGCTAAAACAGGGAAAGCTAACTATGGCTACACCTTC
CSAKTGKANYGYTF
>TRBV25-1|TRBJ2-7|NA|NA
TGTGCCAGCAGTGAATTTGCAGGGGATTCCTACGAGCAGTACTTC
CASSEFAGDSYEQYF
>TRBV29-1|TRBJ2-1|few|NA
TGCAGCGCCACTTACAATGAGCAGTTCTTC
CSATYNEQFF